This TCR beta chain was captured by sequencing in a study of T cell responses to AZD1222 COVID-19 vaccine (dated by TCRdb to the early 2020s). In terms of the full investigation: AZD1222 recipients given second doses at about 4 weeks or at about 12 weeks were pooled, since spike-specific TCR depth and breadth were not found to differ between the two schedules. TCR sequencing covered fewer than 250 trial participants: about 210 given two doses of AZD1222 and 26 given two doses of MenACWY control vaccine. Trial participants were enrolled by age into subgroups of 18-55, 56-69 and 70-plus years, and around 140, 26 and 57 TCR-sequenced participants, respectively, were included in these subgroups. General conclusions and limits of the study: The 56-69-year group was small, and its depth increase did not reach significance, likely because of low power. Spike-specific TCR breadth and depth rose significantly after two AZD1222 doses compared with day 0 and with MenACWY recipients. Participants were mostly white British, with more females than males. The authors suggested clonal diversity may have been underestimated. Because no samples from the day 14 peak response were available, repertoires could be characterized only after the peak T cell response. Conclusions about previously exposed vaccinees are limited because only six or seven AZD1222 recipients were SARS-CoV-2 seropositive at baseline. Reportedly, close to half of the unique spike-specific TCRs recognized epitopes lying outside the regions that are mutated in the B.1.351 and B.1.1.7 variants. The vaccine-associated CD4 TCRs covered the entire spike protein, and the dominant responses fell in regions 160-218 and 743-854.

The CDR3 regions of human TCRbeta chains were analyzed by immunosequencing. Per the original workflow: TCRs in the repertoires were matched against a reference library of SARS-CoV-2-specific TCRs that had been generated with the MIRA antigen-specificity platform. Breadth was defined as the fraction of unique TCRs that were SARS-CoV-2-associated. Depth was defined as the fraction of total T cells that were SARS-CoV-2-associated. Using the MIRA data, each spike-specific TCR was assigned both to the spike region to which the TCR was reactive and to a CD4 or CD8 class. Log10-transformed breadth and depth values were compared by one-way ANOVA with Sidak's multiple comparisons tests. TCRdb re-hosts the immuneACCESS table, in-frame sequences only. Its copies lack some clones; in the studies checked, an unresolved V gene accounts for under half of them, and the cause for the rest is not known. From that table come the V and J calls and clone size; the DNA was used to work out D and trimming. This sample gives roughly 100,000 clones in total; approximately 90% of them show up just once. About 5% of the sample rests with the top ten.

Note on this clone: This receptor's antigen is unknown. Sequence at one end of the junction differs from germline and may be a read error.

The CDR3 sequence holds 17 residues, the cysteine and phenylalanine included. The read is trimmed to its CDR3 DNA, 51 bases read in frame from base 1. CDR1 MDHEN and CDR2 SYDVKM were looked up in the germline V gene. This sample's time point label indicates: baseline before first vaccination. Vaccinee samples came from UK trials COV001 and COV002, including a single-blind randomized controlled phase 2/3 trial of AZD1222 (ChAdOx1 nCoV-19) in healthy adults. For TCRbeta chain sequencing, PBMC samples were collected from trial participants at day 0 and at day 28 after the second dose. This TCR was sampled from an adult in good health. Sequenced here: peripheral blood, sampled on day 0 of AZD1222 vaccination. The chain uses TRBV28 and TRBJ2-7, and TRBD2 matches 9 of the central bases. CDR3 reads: CASSLSGAGGPSSEQYF. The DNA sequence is TGTGCCAGCAGTTTATCAGGAGCGGGGGGACCATCCTCCGAGCAGTACTTC.